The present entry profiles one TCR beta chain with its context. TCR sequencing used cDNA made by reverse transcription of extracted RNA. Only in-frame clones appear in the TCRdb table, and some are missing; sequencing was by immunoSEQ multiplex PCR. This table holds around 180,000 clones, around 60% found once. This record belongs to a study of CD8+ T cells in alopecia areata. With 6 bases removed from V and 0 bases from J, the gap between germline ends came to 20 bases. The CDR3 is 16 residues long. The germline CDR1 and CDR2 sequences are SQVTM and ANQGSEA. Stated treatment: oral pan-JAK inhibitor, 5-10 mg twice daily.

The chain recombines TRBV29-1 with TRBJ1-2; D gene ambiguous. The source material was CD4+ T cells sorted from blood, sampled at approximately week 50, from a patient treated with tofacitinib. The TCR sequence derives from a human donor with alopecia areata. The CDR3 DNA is TGCAGCGTCGAGAGACGGGCTTCTGCCCCTAACTATGGCTACACCTTC. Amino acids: CSVERRASAPNYGYTF.